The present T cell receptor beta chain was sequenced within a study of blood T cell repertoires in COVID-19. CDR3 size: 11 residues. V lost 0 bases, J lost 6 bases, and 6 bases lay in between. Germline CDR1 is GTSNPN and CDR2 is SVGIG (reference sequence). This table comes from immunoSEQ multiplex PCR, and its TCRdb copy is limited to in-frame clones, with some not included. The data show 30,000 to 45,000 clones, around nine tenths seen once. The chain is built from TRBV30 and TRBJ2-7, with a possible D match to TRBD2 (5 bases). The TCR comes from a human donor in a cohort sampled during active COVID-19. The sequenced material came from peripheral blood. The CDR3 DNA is TGTGCCTGGAGTGTCGGGGTCGAGCAGTACTTC. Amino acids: CAWSVGVEQYF.